This T cell receptor (beta chain) came from a study of cytomegalovirus exposure and HLA in healthy donors. Study-wide results and caveats: Cytomegalovirus association was listed for approximately 150 TCR beta chains.

The CDR3 contains 15 residues. CDR1 is SGHNT and CDR2 is YYREEE in the germline V gene (reference sequence). The trim removed 2 bases at V and 5 bases at J, leaving 1 base unmatched. The data were produced by immunoSEQ multiplex PCR, yet TCRdb's version contains in-frame clones alone and is incomplete. The top ten clones hold under 7.5% of a sample with around 180,000 clones, roughly 80% of them seen once. About this clone itself: What it binds is unknown. Other DNA sequences from this sample encode an identical CDR3 as well.

The chain is built from TRBV5-4 and TRBJ2-5; 15 bases agree with TRBD2. The origin of this receptor is a young man in good health and CMV-seropositive. Sequencing input: PBMCs. This chain's CDR3 is CASSLGLAGGETQYF. The DNA for the CDR3 is TGTGCCAGCAGCTTAGGACTAGCGGGAGGGGAGACCCAGTACTTC.